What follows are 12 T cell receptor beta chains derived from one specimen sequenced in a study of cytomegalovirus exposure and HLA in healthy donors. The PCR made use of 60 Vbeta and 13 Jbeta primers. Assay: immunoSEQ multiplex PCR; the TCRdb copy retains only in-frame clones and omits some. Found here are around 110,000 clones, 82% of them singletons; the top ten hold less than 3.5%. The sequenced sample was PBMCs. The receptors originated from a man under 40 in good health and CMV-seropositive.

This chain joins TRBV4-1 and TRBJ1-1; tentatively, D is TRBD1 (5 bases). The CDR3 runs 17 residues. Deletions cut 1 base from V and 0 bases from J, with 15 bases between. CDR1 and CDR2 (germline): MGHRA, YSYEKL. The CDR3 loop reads CASSQGLGQLMNTEAFF. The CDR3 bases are TGCGCCAGCAGCCAAGGTCTCGGACAACTCATGAACACTGAAGCTTTCTTT.

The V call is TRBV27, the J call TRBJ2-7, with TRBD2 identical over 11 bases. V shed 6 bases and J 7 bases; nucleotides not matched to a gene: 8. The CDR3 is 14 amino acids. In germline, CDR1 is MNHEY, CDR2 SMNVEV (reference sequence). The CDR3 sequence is CASSLLAGGGEQYF. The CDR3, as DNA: TGTGCCAGCAGCTTGCTAGCGGGGGGTGGTGAGCAGTACTTC.

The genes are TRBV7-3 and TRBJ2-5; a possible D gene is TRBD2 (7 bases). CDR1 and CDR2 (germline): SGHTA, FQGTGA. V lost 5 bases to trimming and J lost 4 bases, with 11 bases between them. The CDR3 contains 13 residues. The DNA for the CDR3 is TGTGCCAGCAGCATCGGGGGGCTAGAGACCCAGTACTTC. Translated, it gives CASSIGGLETQYF. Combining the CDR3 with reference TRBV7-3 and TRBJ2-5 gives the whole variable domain GAGVSQTPSNKVTEKGKYVELRCDPISGHTALYWYRQSLGQGPEFLIYFQGTGAADDSGLPNDRFFAVRPEGSVSTLKIQRTERGDSAVYLCASSIGGLETQYFGPGTRLLVL.

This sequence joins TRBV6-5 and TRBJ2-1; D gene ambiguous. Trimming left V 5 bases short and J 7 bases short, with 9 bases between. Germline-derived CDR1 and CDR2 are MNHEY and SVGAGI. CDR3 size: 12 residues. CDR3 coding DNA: TGTGCCAGCAGTACCCGCCTAAATGAGCAGTTCTTC. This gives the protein CASSTRLNEQFF.

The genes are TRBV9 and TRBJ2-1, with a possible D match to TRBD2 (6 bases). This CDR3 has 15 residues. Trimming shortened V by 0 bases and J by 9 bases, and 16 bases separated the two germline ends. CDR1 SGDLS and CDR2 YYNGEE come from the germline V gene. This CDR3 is CASSVVEGFAVEQFF. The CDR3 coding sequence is TGTGCCAGCAGCGTAGTGGAGGGGTTCGCTGTTGAGCAGTTCTTC.

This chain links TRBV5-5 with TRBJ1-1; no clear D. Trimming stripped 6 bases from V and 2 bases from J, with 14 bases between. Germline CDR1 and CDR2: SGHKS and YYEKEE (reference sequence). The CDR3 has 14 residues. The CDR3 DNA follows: TGTGCCAGCACCCTTAGAGGCCATAACACTGAAGCTTTCTTT. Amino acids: CASTLRGHNTEAFF. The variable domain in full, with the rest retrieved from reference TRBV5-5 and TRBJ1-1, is DAGVTQSPTHLIKTRGQQVTLRCSPISGHKSVSWYQQVLGQGPQFIFQYYEKEERGRGNFPDRFSARQFPNYSSELNVNALLLGDSALYLCASTLRGHNTEAFFGQGTRLTVV.

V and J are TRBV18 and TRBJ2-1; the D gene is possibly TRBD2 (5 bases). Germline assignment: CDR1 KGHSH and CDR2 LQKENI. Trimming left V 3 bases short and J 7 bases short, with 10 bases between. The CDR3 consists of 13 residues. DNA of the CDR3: TGTGCCAGCTCACCGGATAGGAGGAATGAGCAGTTCTTC. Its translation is CASSPDRRNEQFF.

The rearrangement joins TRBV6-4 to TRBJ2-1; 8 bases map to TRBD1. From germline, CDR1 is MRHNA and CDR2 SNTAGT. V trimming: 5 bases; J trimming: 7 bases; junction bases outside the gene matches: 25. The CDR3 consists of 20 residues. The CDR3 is CASSNEPLTGGLSSANEQFF. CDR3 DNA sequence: TGTGCCAGCAGTAATGAACCTTTAACAGGGGGTCTCTCAAGCGCGAATGAGCAGTTCTTC.

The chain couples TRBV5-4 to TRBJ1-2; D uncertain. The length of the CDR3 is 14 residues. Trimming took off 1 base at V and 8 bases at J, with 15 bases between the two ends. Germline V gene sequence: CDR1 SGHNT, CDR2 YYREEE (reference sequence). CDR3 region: CASSLLHTDEGYTF. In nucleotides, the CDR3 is TGTGCCAGCAGCTTGCTTCACACAGATGAGGGCTACACCTTC.

CDR3 DNA: TGTGCCAGCAGCTTTACTTATCTTCCCGGGCAGTATTTT. Translated: CASSFTYLPGQYF. The rearrangement uses TRBV7-2 and TRBJ2-3; D remains ambiguous. The ends were cut back, 3 bases at V and 11 bases at J, with 15 bases in the middle. The germline V gene encodes CDR1 SGHTA and CDR2 FQGNSA. This CDR3 is 13 amino acids long.

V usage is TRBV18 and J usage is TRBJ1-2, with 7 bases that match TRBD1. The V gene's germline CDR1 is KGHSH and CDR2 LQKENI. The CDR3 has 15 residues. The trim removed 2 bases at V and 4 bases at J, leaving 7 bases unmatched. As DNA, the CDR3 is TGTGCCAGCTCACCATCCGGGACAGACAGCTATGGCTACACCTTC. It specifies CASSPSGTDSYGYTF.

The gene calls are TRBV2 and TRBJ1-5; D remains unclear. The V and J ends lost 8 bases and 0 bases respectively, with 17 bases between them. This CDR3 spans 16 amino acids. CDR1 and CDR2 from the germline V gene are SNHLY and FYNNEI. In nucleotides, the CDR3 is TGTGCCAGCTCAAGAGGAGGGCCCCTTAGCAATCAGCCCCAGCATTTT. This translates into CASSRGGPLSNQPQHF.